Listed here are 3 T cell receptor beta chains from one sample, sequenced in a study of liver allograft versus peripheral blood T cells (dated by TCRdb to the early 2020s). About the investigation overall: The study compared T cell receptor repertoires found within transplanted livers against repertoires in the peripheral blood of liver transplant recipients.

The sequencer listed for this sample is Illumina MiSeq. The public reads were run again by TCRdb, first through fastp at Q25 and then through MiXCR, and only productive beta chains were kept. Every CDR3 protein is listed once, alongside the most common genes and DNA of its rows. The sample data list approximately 16,000 distinct CDR3 sequences, and around 20% of these were observed just once. 10% to 15% of the sample is held by the ten biggest clonotypes. The receptors stem from a human patient who had a liver transplant. Following transplantation, part of the T cell population may be supplied by the graft donor rather than the patient.

This clonotype is categorized as medium-sized. The genes are TRBV9 and TRBJ2-5; D might be TRBD2 (5 bases). The CDR3 runs 15 residues. Germline values: CDR1 SGDLS, CDR2 YYNGEE. V dropped 0 bases and J dropped 1 base, with 10 bases sitting between them. The CDR3 loop is CASSVGGSLQETQYF. DNA of the CDR3: TGTGCCAGCAGCGTAGGCGGGTCCCTCCAAGAGACCCAGTACTTC.

The chain couples TRBV7-2 to TRBJ1-1; TRBD1 is a possible D gene (5 bases). Trimming removed 5 bases from V and 1 base from J, with 20 bases in between. Germline V gene data show CDR1 as SGHTA and CDR2 as FQGNSA. The CDR3 sequence is 17 residues long. In DNA form, the CDR3 reads TGTGCCAGCAGCCCGGGAAAGGGACGGATAGCGAACACTGAAGCTTTCTTT. Encoded protein: CASSPGKGRIANTEAFF. The full variable domain, its missing parts supplied by reference TRBV7-2 and TRBJ1-1, is GAGVSQSPSNKVTEKGKDVELRCDPISGHTALYWYRQSLGQGLEFLIYFQGNSAPDKSGLPSDRFSAERTGGSVSTLTIQRTQQEDSAVYLCASSPGKGRIANTEAFFGQGTRLTVV.

In this sample, this clonotype is medium-sized. The chain uses TRBV18 and TRBJ1-2, with 8 bases matching TRBD1. V dropped 3 bases and J dropped 2; count of bases not matched to a gene: 5. CDR1 is KGHSH, CDR2 LQKENI, per germline. The CDR3 covers 15 residues. The CDR3 region is CASSPTTGDNYGYTF. CDR3 sequence (DNA): TGTGCCAGCTCACCCACGACAGGGGACAACTATGGCTACACCTTC. Full variable domain (missing parts from reference TRBV18 and TRBJ1-2): NAGVMQNPRHLVRRRGQEARLRCSPMKGHSHVYWYRQLPEEGLKFMVYLQKENIIDESGMPKERFSAEFPKEGPSILRIQQVVRGDSAAYFCASSPTTGDNYGYTFGSGTRLTVV.